These 21 T cell receptor beta chains originate from one sample sequenced in a study of blood T cell repertoires in COVID-19. Produced via immunoSEQ multiplex PCR; TCRdb's table is partial and in-frame only. The repertoire holds about 210,000 clones, with around 87% as singletons. Sequencing was carried out using PBMCs or T cells enriched from blood (not recorded which). These receptors all come from a man aged 25 to 40 in a cohort exposed to, infected with or recovered from COVID-19 (not recorded which).

The chain uses TRBV7-8 and TRBJ1-4, with 10 nucleotides matching TRBD1. The CDR3 is 14 amino acids. V dropped 7 bases and J dropped 4; count of bases not matched to a gene: 3. The germline gives CDR1 SGHVS, CDR2 FQNEAQ. CDR3 loop: CASTGQGDNEKLFF. The CDR3 DNA is TGTGCCAGCACCGGACAGGGGGATAATGAAAAACTGTTTTTT.

The genes are TRBV6-4 and TRBJ2-3; 9 bases are a match to TRBD1. CDR3 length: 14 residues. Germline V CDR1 and CDR2: MRHNA, SNTAGT. The junction had 0 bases not matched to a gene; V was cut back by 4 bases and J by 1 base. This CDR3 is CASSGTGGTDTQYF. The CDR3 DNA is TGTGCCAGCAGTGGGACAGGGGGCACAGATACGCAGTATTTT.

The rearrangement joins TRBV28 to TRBJ1-4, with TRBD1 matching over 9 bases. The V gene end was trimmed by 5 bases and the J gene end by 16 bases; junction bases not matched to a gene: 11. Germline V gene data show CDR1 as MDHEN and CDR2 as SYDVKM. This CDR3 comprises 13 residues. CDR3 bases: TGTGCCAGCAGTATTTCGGGGACAGGGATTAGGTTTTTT. It specifies CASSISGTGIRFF.

This clone was seen just once. The chain joins TRBV27 to TRBJ2-7, with 7 bases aligning to TRBD2. V trimming: 10 bases; J trimming: 0 bases; junction bases outside the gene matches: 6. This CDR3 has 13 amino acids. Germline assignment: CDR1 MNHEY and CDR2 SMNVEV (reference sequence). DNA for the CDR3: TGTGCCACTTCTAGCGGACCCTCCTACGAGCAGTACTTC. Translation: CATSSGPSYEQYF.

V and J are TRBV9 and TRBJ2-7; no clear D. This CDR3 comprises 16 residues. Germline V gene lookup returns CDR1 SGDLS and CDR2 YYNGEE. The V end lost 0 bases, the J end lost 3 bases, and 16 bases lay between the germline ends. CDR3 in DNA: TGTGCCAGCAGCGTAGGGAGTGGTTCTCTAATCTACGAGCAGTACTTC. Its protein is CASSVGSGSLIYEQYF.

The chain recombines TRBV24-1 with TRBJ2-1, with 14 nucleotides matching TRBD2. Germline trimming cut 12 bases from V and 0 bases from J; bases unmatched to any gene: 9. Germline CDR1 and CDR2: KGHDR and SFDVKD. This CDR3 region has 17 residues. CDR3 DNA: TGTGCCCCGACTAGCGGGAGGGCCCGGAGCTCCTACAATGAGCAGTTCTTC. Its protein is CAPTSGRARSSYNEQFF.

The V call is TRBV27, the J call TRBJ2-5; 8 nucleotides agree with TRBD1. Germline-derived CDR1 and CDR2 are MNHEY and SMNVEV (reference sequence). The V gene end was trimmed by 0 bases and the J gene end by 3 bases; junction bases not matched to a gene: 6. The CDR3 runs to 16 residues. CDR3 coding DNA: TGTGCCAGCAGTTTATCACAGGGGGTAGGAGAAGAGACCCAGTACTTC. This translates into CASSLSQGVGEETQYF.

V usage is TRBV9 and J usage is TRBJ2-3; TRBD1 might be the D (7 bases). This CDR3 has 16 amino acids. V was shortened by 3 bases and J by 4 bases, with 18 bases between the two germline ends. The germline CDR1 and CDR2 sequences are SGDLS and YYNGEE. CDR3 bases: TGTGCCAGCAGCGATTCTCAGGGGGGTCAGGCAGATACGCAGTATTTT. Residues: CASSDSQGGQADTQYF.

This clone appeared once. The V and J genes are TRBV29-1 and TRBJ1-2; D unclear. V lost 7 bases and J 8 bases, leaving 17 bases between the germline ends. Germline values: CDR1 SQVTM, CDR2 ANQGSEA. The CDR3 loop spans 12 amino acids. The CDR3 coding sequence is TGCAGCGCCCTGGCGGGATCGGGGGGCTACACCTTC. It encodes CSALAGSGGYTF.

The rearrangement joins TRBV25-1 to TRBJ2-1; tentative D call: TRBD2 (6 bases). Trimming left V 1 base short and J 6 bases short, with 13 bases between. The CDR3 has 15 residues. Germline V gene sequence: CDR1 MGHDK, CDR2 SYGVNS. The CDR3 here is CASSELLADLNEQFF. CDR3 sequence (DNA): TGTGCCAGCAGTGAATTACTAGCCGACCTCAATGAGCAGTTCTTC.

This chain uses TRBV11-2 with TRBJ2-3; 9 nucleotides agree with TRBD2. CDR1 is SGHAT, CDR2 FQNNGV, per germline. CDR3 length: 18 amino acids. The ends lost 1 base at V and 1 base at J; junction bases unmatched: 9. CDR3 residues: CASSLGSGSGRRTDTQYF. The CDR3 coding sequence is TGTGCCAGCAGCTTAGGTAGTGGGAGCGGGAGGCGCACAGATACGCAGTATTTT.

The rearrangement uses TRBV27 and TRBJ2-3; TRBD2 agrees at 9 bases. The CDR3 runs 16 residues. Trimming at V came to 6 bases and at J to 2 bases, leaving 9 bases not matched to a gene. Germline CDR1 is MNHEY and CDR2 is SMNVEV (reference sequence). This CDR3 is CASRHNSGSPTDTQYF. CDR3 nucleotide sequence: TGTGCCAGCAGACATAATAGCGGGAGTCCCACAGATACGCAGTATTTT.

The rearrangement uses TRBV24-1 and TRBJ2-2; D is unclear. Per germline, CDR1 KGHDR and CDR2 SFDVKD. Trimming took off 3 bases at V and 6 bases at J, with 7 bases between the two ends. This CDR3 has 13 amino acids. CDR3 bases: TGTGCCACCAGTGATCCCCTCGCCGGGGAGCTGTTTTTT. As protein: CATSDPLAGELFF.

V and J are TRBV3-1 (or the pseudogene TRBV3-2) and TRBJ2-7, with 11 bases identical to TRBD2. This CDR3 spans 15 amino acids. CDR1 and CDR2 from the germline V gene are LGHDT and YNNKEL (reference sequence). After removal of 2 bases from V and 7 bases from J, the junction contained 7 bases not matched to a gene. In DNA form, the CDR3 reads TGTGCCAGCAGCCAAATTCTAGCGGGAGGTCGAGAGCAGTACTTC. It codes for CASSQILAGGREQYF.

The chain employs TRBV11-2 and TRBJ2-1; D is unclear. The V gene's germline CDR1 is SGHAT and CDR2 FQNNGV. V lost 2 bases, J lost 7 bases, and 3 bases lay in between. CDR3 size: 11 residues. Here the CDR3 DNA reads TGTGCCAGCAGCTTAACTAATGAGCAGTTCTTC. It is translated as CASSLTNEQFF. The variable domain in full, completed from reference TRBV11-2 and TRBJ2-1, reads EAGVAQSPRYKIIEKRQSVAFWCNPISGHATLYWYQQILGQGPKLLIQFQNNGVVDDSQLPKDRFSAERLKGVDSTLKIQPAKLEDSAVYLCASSLTNEQFFGPGTRLTVL.

The J gene is TRBJ2-3, the V gene TRBV27; 9 bases fit TRBD2. CDR3 length: 18 amino acids. With 4 bases clipped from V and 5 bases from J, the junction kept 16 bases outside the gene matches. Germline V lookup: CDR1 MNHEY, CDR2 SMNVEV (reference sequence). CDR3 in DNA: TGTGCCAGCAGTTCGGATCCCTGGATTAGCGGGAGAGAAGATACGCAGTATTTT. Residues: CASSSDPWISGREDTQYF.

J is TRBJ1-4 and V is TRBV7-9; D is perhaps TRBD1 (5 bases). The CDR3 is made up of 16 amino acids. The ends were cut back, 0 bases at V and 6 bases at J, with 14 bases in the middle. The V gene's germline CDR1 is SEHNR and CDR2 FQNEAQ (reference sequence). CDR3 in DNA: TGTGCCAGCAGCTTAGCGGACAAAGGGAAGGATGAAAAACTGTTTTTT. It translates to CASSLADKGKDEKLFF.

J is TRBJ1-2 and V is TRBV29-1; 9 bases are shared with TRBD1. CDR3 length equals 14 residues. CDR1 is SQVTM, CDR2 ANQGSEA, per germline. V lost 7 bases, J lost 8 bases, and 14 bases stayed unmatched. Here the CDR3 DNA reads TGCAGCGCGACAGGGGGAGTTGCTTCGGGAGGCTACACCTTC. Translating it yields CSATGGVASGGYTF. The full variable domain, in which reference TRBV29-1 and TRBJ1-2 provide the parts outside the CDR3, is SAVISQKPSRDICQRGTSLTIQCQVDSQVTMMFWYRQQPGQSLTLIATANQGSEATYESGFVIDKFPISRPNLTFSTLTVSNMSPEDSSIYLCSATGGVASGGYTFGSGTRLTVV.

This clone was seen once. The V gene is TRBV15, the J gene TRBJ1-2; 7 bases agree with TRBD1. The CDR3 contains 15 residues. J was trimmed by 2 bases and V by 2 bases; bases with no gene match: 5. Germline assignment: CDR1 LNHNV and CDR2 YYDKDF (reference sequence). The DNA for the CDR3 is TGTGCCACCAGCAGATCTCCGGGACAGAACTATGGCTACACCTTC. Encoded protein: CATSRSPGQNYGYTF.

The gene calls are TRBV7-6 and TRBJ2-1; 13 nucleotides align to TRBD2. The germline gives CDR1 SGHVS, CDR2 FNYEAQ. The CDR3 length is 19 residues. J was trimmed by 7 bases and V by 5 bases; bases with no gene match: 17. This chain's CDR3 is CASSRQLAGGPLVSNEQFF. Written as DNA, the CDR3 is TGTGCCAGCAGCCGCCAACTAGCGGGAGGGCCGCTCGTGTCGAATGAGCAGTTCTTC. The variable domain in full, completed from reference TRBV7-6 and TRBJ2-1, reads GAGVSQSPRYKVTKRGQDVALRCDPISGHVSLYWYRQALGQGPEFLTYFNYEAQQDKSGLPNDRFSAERPEGSISTLTIQRTEQRDSAMYRCASSRQLAGGPLVSNEQFFGPGTRLTVL.

The chain carries TRBV9 and TRBJ2-2; perhaps TRBD2 as D (6 bases). This CDR3 has 14 amino acids. Germline assignment: CDR1 SGDLS and CDR2 YYNGEE. V lost 6 bases, J lost 4 bases, and 13 bases lay in between. CDR3 bases: TGTGCCAGCAACCCGGACGGGGGCACCGGGGAGCTGTTTTTT. Translated, it gives CASNPDGGTGELFF.